This entry lists 25 T cell receptor beta chains sequenced from one sample in a study of OX40 agonist ivuxolimab in advanced cancers. The method was immunoSEQ multiplex PCR; TCRdb's version includes in-frame clones alone and lacks a portion of them. The profile shows under 150,000 clones, roughly nine tenths of them singletons. Sequenced here: CD4+ or CD8+ T cells sorted from blood, sampled in a trial of the OX40 agonist ivuxolimab. These receptors were collected from an adult with an advanced solid tumor such as melanoma, head and neck, liver or kidney cancer.

V and J are TRBV5-1 and TRBJ2-7, with a possible D match to TRBD1 (5 bases). Looked up from germline, CDR1 is SGHRS and CDR2 is YFSETQ. The CDR3 is made up of 14 amino acids. The V gene lost 8 bases and the J gene lost 0 bases, with 15 bases spanning the gap. The CDR3 DNA reads TGCGCCAGTTCGACCCAGGGTTACTCCTACGAGCAGTACTTC. It is translated as CASSTQGYSYEQYF.

The V call is TRBV5-1, the J call TRBJ1-1; TRBD1 might be the D (5 bases). V was trimmed by 3 bases and J by 6 bases, leaving 15 bases between them. The CDR3 is 14 residues long. Germline CDR1 is SGHRS and CDR2 is YFSETQ. CDR3 coding DNA: TGCGCCAGCAGCTCCCGGGGCGAAGGGGCTGAAGCTTTCTTT. Encoded protein: CASSSRGEGAEAFF.

This chain uses TRBV10-3 with TRBJ2-1; a possible D gene is TRBD1 (6 bases). CDR3 length: 16 residues. Between the trimmed V and J ends, which lost 4 bases and 0 bases, there was a span of 13 bases. CDR1 and CDR2 (germline): ENHRY, SYGVKD. The DNA for the CDR3 is TGTGCCATCAGTGGGACGAGGGGGAGCTCCTACAATGAGCAGTTCTTC. The encoded protein is CAISGTRGSSYNEQFF.

The chain links TRBV5-1 to TRBJ2-7; D is uncertain. V lost 0 bases and J lost 5, with 6 bases in between. Per the germline V gene, CDR1 is SGHRS and CDR2 is YFSETQ. CDR3 length: 12 amino acids. DNA for the CDR3: TGCGCCAGCAGCTTGGAAATTCACGAGCAGTACTTC. Translation gives CASSLEIHEQYF. Combining the CDR3 with reference TRBV5-1 and TRBJ2-7 gives the whole variable domain KAGVTQTPRYLIKTRGQQVTLSCSPISGHRSVSWYQQTPGQGLQFLFEYFSETQRNKGNFPGRFSGRQFSNSRSEMNVSTLELGDSALYLCASSLEIHEQYFGPGTRLTVT.

In DNA form, the CDR3 reads TGTGCCAGCAGTTTCGCCGAGGGAGGGGGCTCCCCGCTTACCTACGAGCAGTACTTC. This encodes CASSFAEGGGSPLTYEQYF. The genes are TRBV7-2 and TRBJ2-7; either TRBD1 or TRBD2 may fit D (7 bases each). CDR3 length equals 19 residues. The germline V gene has CDR1 SGHTA and CDR2 FQGNSA. Trimming removed 6 bases from V and 2 bases from J, with 29 bases in between.

J is TRBJ2-3 and V is TRBV28; D is uncertain. Germline CDR1 MDHEN, CDR2 SYDVKM. V dropped 3 bases and J dropped 8 bases, with 12 bases sitting between them. This CDR3 has 13 amino acids. CDR3 region: CASSFSGSGTQYF. In DNA form, the CDR3 reads TGTGCCAGCAGTTTCTCGGGTTCAGGTACGCAGTATTTT.

This chain connects TRBV4-3 to TRBJ2-7; TRBD1 aligns across 7 bases. V was pared by 2 bases and J by 2 bases, with 12 bases of the junction left unmatched. Germline V gene lookup returns CDR1 LGHNA and CDR2 YSLEER. The CDR3 has 17 residues. In DNA, the CDR3 is TGCGCCAGCAGCCAAAGTATAGTGGCAGGGGGTACCTACGAGCAGTACTTC. It codes for CASSQSIVAGGTYEQYF.

V usage is TRBV30 and J usage is TRBJ2-1; 15 bases fit TRBD2. CDR1 is GTSNPN and CDR2 is SVGIG in the germline V gene (reference sequence). Trimming at V came to 2 bases and at J to 5 bases, leaving 10 bases not matched to a gene. The CDR3 sequence is 18 residues long. CDR3 region: CAWSPRTSGRARDNEQFF. DNA of the CDR3: TGTGCCTGGAGTCCTCGGACTAGCGGGAGGGCCAGGGACAATGAGCAGTTCTTC.

The V gene is TRBV5-8, the J gene TRBJ1-4; no firm D call. The ends were cut back, 3 bases at V and 6 bases at J, with 9 bases in the middle. The germline gives CDR1 SGHTS, CDR2 YDEGEE. The CDR3 runs to 13 residues. The CDR3 DNA reads TGTGCCAGCAGCTCCAGCCCGGATGAAAAACTGTTTTTT. Protein: CASSSSPDEKLFF. Filled out from reference TRBV5-8 and TRBJ1-4, the complete variable domain reads EAGVTQSPTHLIKTRGQQATLRCSPISGHTSVYWYQQALGLGLQFLLWYDEGEERNRGNFPPRFSGRQFPNYSSELNVNALELEDSALYLCASSSSPDEKLFFGSGTQLSVL.

This clone was counted a few times. The same CDR3 can be traced to other DNA sequences in this sample. The chain recombines TRBV6-5 with TRBJ1-5, with unresolved D. This CDR3 has 13 amino acids. The germline V and J ends were trimmed by 6 bases and 0 bases, with 6 bases remaining between them. CDR1 is MNHEY and CDR2 is SVGAGI in the germline V gene. The CDR3 DNA reads as TGTGCCAGCAGCTCGAATAGCAATCAGCCCCAGCATTTT. This codes for CASSSNSNQPQHF.

This clone has just one count. This chain joins TRBV28 and TRBJ1-1; D unresolved. The CDR3 sequence is 12 residues long. The ends were cut back, 2 bases at V and 10 bases at J, with 11 bases in the middle. Germline CDR1 and CDR2: MDHEN and SYDVKM. The CDR3 sequence: CASSLRWGRAFF. The CDR3 DNA reads as TGTGCCAGCAGTTTACGGTGGGGTCGAGCTTTCTTT. Full variable domain (outside the CDR3, taken from reference TRBV28 and TRBJ1-1): DVKVTQSSRYLVKRTGEKVFLECVQDMDHENMFWYRQDPGLGLRLIYFSYDVKMKEKGDIPEGYSVSREKKERFSLILESASTNQTSMYLCASSLRWGRAFFGQGTRLTVV.

This chain connects TRBV28 to TRBJ2-7; 8 bases match TRBD1. After removal of 7 bases from V and 3 bases from J, the junction contained 8 bases not matched to a gene. The germline CDR1 and CDR2 sequences are MDHEN and SYDVKM. The CDR3 is 14 amino acids. The CDR3 DNA reads TGTGCCAGCACTCCGGGACAGGTTCGCTACGAGCAGTACTTC. This encodes CASTPGQVRYEQYF.

The chain joins TRBV9 to TRBJ2-5; D is possibly TRBD2 (6 bases). The CDR3 contains 16 residues. Trimming stripped 2 bases from V and 11 bases from J, with 25 bases between. The germline CDR1 and CDR2 sequences are SGDLS and YYNGEE. DNA of the CDR3: TGTGCCAGCAGCGTGGCCTACCCAGCGGCCACTCGGGAGCAGTACTTC. Residues: CASSVAYPAATREQYF.

The chain joins TRBV6-5 to TRBJ1-2, with a possible D match to TRBD1 (5 bases). The germline V gene encodes CDR1 MNHEY and CDR2 SVGAGI. The CDR3 extends over 13 amino acids. V was trimmed by 6 bases and J by 3 bases, leaving 11 bases between them. The CDR3 reads CASRARGYYGYTF. In DNA, the CDR3 is TGTGCCAGCAGGGCACGGGGGTACTATGGCTACACCTTC.

The V call is TRBV11-2, the J call TRBJ2-2; a possible D gene is TRBD1 (5 bases). The CDR3 runs to 16 residues. Germline values: CDR1 SGHAT, CDR2 FQNNGV. Trimming stripped 4 bases from V and 5 bases from J, with 17 bases between. CDR3 region: CASSSAGTGLTGELFF. In DNA form, the CDR3 reads TGTGCCAGCAGCTCCGCCGGAACAGGTCTTACCGGGGAGCTGTTTTTT.

The chain employs TRBV27 and TRBJ2-1, with 11 bases matching TRBD2. CDR3 length: 14 residues. Trimming removed 8 bases from V and 0 bases from J; junction bases left unmatched: 0. CDR1 is MNHEY, CDR2 SMNVEV, per germline (reference sequence). CDR3 in DNA: TGTGCCAGCGGGACTAGCGGCTCCTACAATGAGCAGTTCTTC. Its translation is CASGTSGSYNEQFF.

Within the sample, this clone is medium-sized. The CDR3, as DNA: TGTGCCAGCATCACAATGGGGCTAGCGGGAGCCGCCCGACACTACGAGCAGTACTTC. The encoded protein is CASITMGLAGAARHYEQYF. The chain combines TRBV28 with TRBJ2-7; 10 nucleotides agree with TRBD2. This CDR3 has 19 residues. Unmatched junction bases numbered 21, after V lost 7 bases and J lost 3 bases. The germline V gene has CDR1 MDHEN and CDR2 SYDVKM.

The CDR3 DNA is TGTGCCAACTGGACTCACTCTGGAAACACCATATATTTT. Protein product: CANWTHSGNTIYF. The V gene is TRBV7-2, the J gene TRBJ1-3, with D uncertain. This CDR3 spans 13 amino acids. The germline gives CDR1 SGHTA, CDR2 FQGNSA. V lost 10 bases, J lost 0 bases, and 10 bases lay in between.

V usage is TRBV30 and J usage is TRBJ1-2; D not resolved. With 1 base removed from V and 2 bases from J, the gap between germline ends came to 5 bases. The germline gives CDR1 GTSNPN, CDR2 SVGIG (reference sequence). The CDR3 has 12 residues. CDR3 sequence: CAWSASNYGYTF. The CDR3 nucleotides read TGTGCCTGGAGTGCGTCCAACTATGGCTACACCTTC.

The chain carries TRBV27 and TRBJ2-7; 8 bases line up with TRBD2. V shed 3 bases and J 2 bases; nucleotides not matched to a gene: 6. The germline CDR1 and CDR2 sequences are MNHEY and SMNVEV (reference sequence). This CDR3 is built from 15 residues. The CDR3 spells CASSFGAGAAYEQYF. The CDR3 bases are TGTGCCAGCAGTTTTGGAGCGGGAGCAGCCTACGAGCAGTACTTC.

This chain joins TRBV2 and TRBJ1-4; 8 nucleotides match TRBD1. Germline V lookup: CDR1 SNHLY, CDR2 FYNNEI. The V gene end was trimmed by 6 bases and the J gene end by 8 bases; junction bases not matched to a gene: 11. The CDR3 sequence is 15 residues long. CDR3 protein: CASRKDRAVEEKLFF. The CDR3 DNA is TGTGCCAGCAGGAAGGACAGGGCGGTTGAGGAAAAACTGTTTTTT.

Here the CDR3 DNA reads TGTGCCAGCAGCTTACGGACCGGCAACTATGGCTACACCTTC. This gives the protein CASSLRTGNYGYTF. The chain combines TRBV7-9 with TRBJ1-2; D unresolved. This CDR3 has 14 residues. The germline CDR1 and CDR2 sequences are SEHNR and FQNEAQ (reference sequence). Trimming took 2 bases from V and 2 from J, leaving 9 bases between them.

This clone was observed a handful of times. The chain employs TRBV7-8 and TRBJ2-7, with 7 positions matching TRBD1. The CDR3 runs to 13 residues. Germline CDR1 is SGHVS and CDR2 is FQNEAQ. V was pared by 1 base and J by 3 bases, with 0 bases of the junction left unmatched. CDR3 in DNA: TGTGCCAGCAGCTTAGGGGACAGCTACGAGCAGTACTTC. This gives the protein CASSLGDSYEQYF. Together with reference TRBV7-8 and TRBJ2-7, the CDR3 gives the full variable domain: GAGVSQSPRYKVAKRGQDVALRCDPISGHVSLFWYQQALGQGPEFLTYFQNEAQLDKSGLPSDRFFAERPEGSVSTLKIQRTQQEDSAVYLCASSLGDSYEQYFGPGTRLTVT.

The chain joins TRBV14 to TRBJ1-2, with TRBD1 matching over 10 bases. With 4 bases clipped from V and 3 bases from J, the junction kept 11 bases outside the gene matches. Per the germline V gene, CDR1 is SGHDN and CDR2 is FVKESK. The CDR3 is 17 amino acids. The CDR3 DNA reads TGTGCCAGCAGCCGCCGGGCCACGGGACAGGGGTACTATGGCTACACCTTC. It encodes CASSRRATGQGYYGYTF.

V usage is TRBV19 and J usage is TRBJ1-5; unclear D gene. The length of the CDR3 is 16 residues. Germline values: CDR1 LNHDA, CDR2 SQIVND (reference sequence). V lost 4 bases to trimming and J lost 0 bases, with 13 bases between them. CDR3 sequence reads: CASSTGFRYSNQPQHF. In DNA, the CDR3 is TGTGCCAGTAGTACAGGTTTTAGGTATAGCAATCAGCCCCAGCATTTT.